Below are 21 T cell receptor beta chains sequenced from a single sample in a study of CD8 T cells in ankylosing spondylitis (dated by TCRdb to 2017 to 2019). Summary of the overall study and its limitations: A TCR beta motif made up of several highly homologous amino acid variants appeared to be characteristic of blood from ankylosing spondylitis patients.

Their recognized antigens are unknown. The library was obtained by 5' RACE. Sequencer: Illumina HiSeq 2500. TCRdb handled the public reads itself, with Q25 trimming in fastp and clone calling in MiXCR, and kept productive beta chains. All rows with the same CDR3 protein become a single entry with the most common DNA and genes. Recorded for this sample are 500,000 to 550,000 distinct CDR3 sequences; about 13% of them occurred a single time. The top ten hold 6.8% of the sample. The source material was blood, either unsorted or a sorted T cell fraction (not recorded which). These TCRs come from a male donor with ankylosing spondylitis.

In this sample, this clonotype turned up many times. V is TRBV4-1 and J is TRBJ2-5; D unresolved. The ends were cut back, 1 base at V and 1 base at J, with 7 bases in the middle. Germline CDR1 and CDR2: MGHRA and YSYEKL. The CDR3 loop spans 14 amino acids. The DNA for the CDR3 is TGCGCCAGCAGCCAAGGGCAACTCCAAGAGACCCAGTACTTC. Translated: CASSQGQLQETQYF.

The chain is built from TRBV6-2 or TRBV6-3 and TRBJ1-1; 8 bases are a match to TRBD1. V lost 7 bases and J lost 5; bases outside the gene matches: 9. CDR1 and CDR2 from the germline V gene are MNHEY and SVGEGT. The CDR3 totals 14 residues. The CDR3 reads CASKLTGGGTEAFF. As DNA, the CDR3 is TGTGCCAGCAAACTTACAGGGGGAGGAACTGAAGCTTTCTTT.

This clonotype was picked up many times. This chain links TRBV24-1 with TRBJ2-1; a possible D gene is TRBD1 (7 bases). V lost 8 bases to trimming and J lost 10 bases, with 17 bases between them. In germline, CDR1 is KGHDR, CDR2 SFDVKD. The length of the CDR3 is 13 residues. CDR3 in amino acids: CATTAGGGREQFF. The CDR3 DNA sequence: TGTGCCACCACTGCAGGGGGAGGCAGAGAGCAGTTCTTC.

This clonotype has a count of ten or more. The V gene is TRBV20-1, the J gene TRBJ2-5; 7 nucleotides align to TRBD2. This CDR3 region has 15 residues. In germline, CDR1 is DFQATT, CDR2 SNEGSKA (reference sequence). V was pared by 6 bases and J by 5 bases, with 15 bases of the junction left unmatched. CDR3 sequence reads: CSARPRGGSWETQYF. The DNA for the CDR3 is TGCAGTGCCCGACCCCGAGGCGGGAGCTGGGAGACCCAGTACTTC.

This clonotype was seen at least ten times. The chain has TRBV7-9 and TRBJ2-3; possible D gene TRBD1, 6 bases. The CDR3 contains 14 residues. V was clipped by 5 bases and J by 2 bases, with 11 bases between them. CDR1 is SEHNR and CDR2 is FQNEAQ in the germline V gene (reference sequence). In DNA form, the CDR3 reads TGTGCCAGCAGCCGGACAGCAGTCACAGATACGCAGTATTTT. Residues: CASSRTAVTDTQYF.

The V call is TRBV3-1, the J call TRBJ2-7; 11 nucleotides agree with TRBD2. J gave up 0 bases and V 3 bases, and 4 bases lay outside the gene matches. From germline, CDR1 is LGHDT and CDR2 YNNKEL (reference sequence). This CDR3 is 16 amino acids long. CDR3 residues: CASSHGLAGPSYEQYV. The DNA of the CDR3 is TGTGCCAGCAGCCACGGACTAGCGGGCCCCTCCTACGAGCAGTACGTC.

The rearrangement links TRBV30 to TRBJ2-1, with D uncertain. Trimming left V 7 bases short and J 3 bases short, with 13 bases between. The CDR3 extends over 13 amino acids. CDR1 GTSNPN and CDR2 SVGIG come from the germline V gene (reference sequence). This CDR3 reads CASVQAFYNEQFF. The CDR3 region has the DNA TGTGCCTCAGTGCAGGCTTTCTACAATGAGCAGTTCTTC. The whole variable domain, remainder taken from reference TRBV30 and TRBJ2-1, is SQTIHQWPATLVQPVGSPLSLECTVEGTSNPNLYWYRQAAGRGLQLLFYSVGIGQISSEVPQNLSASRPQDRQFILSSKKLLLSDSGFYLCASVQAFYNEQFFGPGTRLTVL.

The chain carries TRBV5-1 and TRBJ1-4; 8 bases line up with TRBD1. Unmatched junction bases numbered 6, after V lost 4 bases and J lost 7 bases. Germline V CDR1 and CDR2: SGHRS, YFSETQ. The CDR3 sequence is 14 residues long. Here the CDR3 reads CASSEDRAGEKLFF. The CDR3 nucleotides are TGCGCCAGCAGCGAGGACAGGGCGGGTGAAAAACTGTTTTTT.

This sequence joins TRBV10-2 and TRBJ2-1, with 8 bases matching TRBD2. Losses at the gene ends were 2 bases for V and 6 bases for J; bases not matched to a gene: 6. The germline V gene encodes CDR1 WSHSY and CDR2 SAAADI. This CDR3 spans 15 amino acids. CDR3 region: CASSEPGLDINEQFF. For the CDR3, the DNA is TGCGCCAGCAGTGAGCCGGGACTAGATATCAATGAGCAGTTCTTC.

This clonotype was seen ten or more times. The chain links TRBV12-3 or TRBV12-4 to TRBJ2-3, with 7 bases aligning to TRBD2. V lost 10 bases, J lost 6 bases, and 13 bases stayed unmatched. CDR3 size: 14 residues. The CDR3 spells CATSRAGGTDTQYF. The CDR3 coding sequence is TGTGCCACCTCCCGTGCCGGGGGGACGGATACGCAGTATTTT.

This clonotype was recorded a few times. The genes are TRBV5-5 and TRBJ1-1; TRBD1 matches at 11 bases. Germline values: CDR1 SGHKS, CDR2 YYEKEE (reference sequence). The CDR3 covers 16 residues. V dropped 4 bases and J dropped 1; count of bases not matched to a gene: 6. The CDR3 sequence is CASSRTGGLWNTEAFF. The DNA for the CDR3 is TGTGCCAGCAGCAGGACAGGGGGCCTATGGAACACTGAAGCTTTCTTT.

The CDR3 bases are TGTGCCACCAGTGAAGGCAGATACAATTCACCCCTCCACTTT. Amino acids: CATSEGRYNSPLHF. The rearrangement joins TRBV24-1 to TRBJ1-6; no reliable D call. Germline V gene lookup returns CDR1 KGHDR and CDR2 SFDVKD. The length of the CDR3 is 14 residues. V dropped 4 bases and J dropped 7 bases, with 10 bases sitting between them.

This clonotype showed up just a few times. The V call is TRBV20-1, the J call TRBJ2-5; the D is unclear. V lost 5 bases and J 7 bases, leaving 14 bases between the germline ends. From germline, CDR1 is DFQATT and CDR2 SNEGSKA (reference sequence). CDR3 length: 12 residues. The chain's CDR3 is CSAHPGGGTQYF. The CDR3 DNA is TGCAGTGCTCATCCCGGTGGCGGGACCCAGTACTTC.

The CDR3 protein is CASRLQDRDEQFF. CDR3 nucleotide sequence: TGTGCCAGCAGGCTACAGGATAGGGATGAGCAGTTCTTC. The genes are TRBV6-6 and TRBJ2-1, with a weak D call TRBD1 (5 bases). Germline values: CDR1 MNHNY, CDR2 SVGAGI (reference sequence). CDR3 length: 13 amino acids. Trimming left V 6 bases short and J 8 bases short, with 14 bases between.

The chain joins TRBV20-1 to TRBJ1-2; D gene unclear. Trimming pared 5 bases from V and 4 bases from J, leaving 14 bases between. The CDR3 covers 13 residues. CDR1 is DFQATT, CDR2 SNEGSKA, per germline (reference sequence). The CDR3 loop is CSAYASSPYGYTF. For the CDR3, the DNA is TGCAGTGCTTACGCATCCTCCCCCTATGGCTACACCTTC.

This clonotype was seen a handful of times. The chain links TRBV4-2 to TRBJ2-1; 13 bases are shared with TRBD2. With 2 bases clipped from V and 6 bases from J, the junction kept 4 bases outside the gene matches. From germline, CDR1 is LGHNA and CDR2 YNFKEQ. The CDR3 length is 16 residues. Here the CDR3 reads CASSQRLAGGGNEQFF. The DNA of the CDR3 is TGTGCCAGCAGCCAAAGACTAGCGGGAGGTGGCAATGAGCAGTTCTTC.

The sample holds a few counts of this clonotype. This chain links TRBV7-9 with TRBJ2-7, with D uncertain. Germline assignment: CDR1 SEHNR and CDR2 FQNEAQ (reference sequence). This CDR3 is 16 amino acids long. Trimming pared 5 bases from V and 2 bases from J, leaving 19 bases between. The CDR3: CASSPRLGFSPYEQYF. In nucleotides, the CDR3 is TGTGCCAGCAGCCCCCGATTAGGGTTCTCACCCTACGAGCAGTACTTC.

This clonotype was seen only a few times. V gene TRBV6-4 combines with J gene TRBJ1-1; D might be TRBD1 (6 bases). CDR3 length: 16 amino acids. In germline, CDR1 is MRHNA, CDR2 SNTAGT. V dropped 0 bases and J dropped 5 bases, with 16 bases sitting between them. The CDR3 here is CASSDSGRGAGTEAFF. The CDR3 DNA follows: TGTGCCAGCAGTGACTCGGGGAGGGGGGCAGGAACTGAAGCTTTCTTT.

This chain joins TRBV27 and TRBJ2-5, with D maybe TRBD1 (5 bases). The CDR3 runs 15 residues. Germline V lookup: CDR1 MNHEY, CDR2 SMNVEV (reference sequence). V was trimmed by 3 bases and J by 5 bases, leaving 16 bases between them. The DNA of the CDR3 is TGTGCCAGCAGTTTCTCAGGAAGGGGTGCGGAGACCCAGTACTTC. Translation: CASSFSGRGAETQYF.

This clonotype was seen repeatedly, ten times or more. The J gene is TRBJ2-2, the V gene TRBV5-1; no firm D call. This CDR3 has 14 amino acids. Trimming took off 0 bases at V and 3 bases at J, with 6 bases between the two ends. CDR1 is SGHRS and CDR2 is YFSETQ in the germline V gene. CDR3 nucleotides: TGCGCCAGCAGCTTGGGGGTCGACACCGGGGAGCTGTTTTTT. This sequence encodes CASSLGVDTGELFF.

A note on this clonotype: The junction departs from germline at one end; a sequencing error may be responsible. This chain uses TRBV4-1 with TRBJ2-1, with D possibly being TRBD1 or TRBD2 (5 bases each). This CDR3 has 16 residues. Germline values: CDR1 MGHRA, CDR2 YSYEKL. As DNA, the CDR3 is TGCGCCAGCAGCCAAGAACGGGACCCATCCTACGATGAGCAGTTCTTC. It codes for CASSQERDPSYDEQFF.